Below are 12 T cell receptor beta chains sequenced from a single sample in a study of blood T cell repertoires in COVID-19. Libraries were prepared by immunoSEQ multiplex PCR; TCRdb keeps only in-frame clonotypes and omits some of them. This sample has under 250,000 clones, with about 90% found just once. Sequenced material: PBMCs or T cells enriched from blood (not recorded which). All receptors derive from a woman aged 25-40 years with acute COVID-19.

This chain uses TRBV11-2 with TRBJ2-7; D ambiguous. The ends were cut back, 1 base at V and 4 bases at J, with 5 bases in the middle. CDR3 length: 12 amino acids. Germline CDR1 and CDR2: SGHAT and FQNNGV. This chain's CDR3 is CASSLARYEQYF. The CDR3 nucleotides are TGTGCCAGCAGCTTAGCGCGTTACGAGCAGTACTTC.

The chain has TRBV7-8 and TRBJ1-5; D is undetermined. The CDR3 has 17 amino acids. Germline V gene lookup returns CDR1 SGHVS and CDR2 FQNEAQ. Trimming took off 4 bases at V and 0 bases at J, with 16 bases between the two ends. The CDR3 DNA reads TGTGCCAGCAGCTCCCCCGTATCGGACTATAGCAATCAGCCCCAGCATTTT. It encodes CASSSPVSDYSNQPQHF. Variable domain in full (rest from reference TRBV7-8 and TRBJ1-5): GAGVSQSPRYKVAKRGQDVALRCDPISGHVSLFWYQQALGQGPEFLTYFQNEAQLDKSGLPSDRFFAERPEGSVSTLKIQRTQQEDSAVYLCASSSPVSDYSNQPQHFGDGTRLSIL.

This chain links TRBV10-3 with TRBJ2-1, with 8 nucleotides matching TRBD2. Germline CDR1 is ENHRY and CDR2 is SYGVKD. Trimming cost V 3 bases and J 4 bases; bases outside gene matches: 5. This CDR3 is 15 amino acids long. CDR3 in amino acids: CAISDLAGTYNEQFF. The CDR3 nucleotides read TGTGCCATCAGTGATCTAGCGGGCACTTACAATGAGCAGTTCTTC.

This chain uses TRBV28 with TRBJ1-1, with unresolved D. The length of the CDR3 is 12 residues. Trimming took 6 bases from V and 7 from J, leaving 12 bases between them. Germline V lookup: CDR1 MDHEN, CDR2 SYDVKM. The CDR3 is CASRHTPYEAFF. The DNA for the CDR3 is TGTGCCAGCAGACACACCCCGTATGAAGCTTTCTTT.

The chain links TRBV7-3 to TRBJ2-7; 7 bases match TRBD2. The CDR3 has 16 residues. Germline-derived CDR1 and CDR2 are SGHTA and FQGTGA. V shed 3 bases and J 2 bases; nucleotides not matched to a gene: 10. The CDR3 DNA sequence: TGTGCCAGCAGCTTGGGGGAGGGGCCACGGACCTACGAGCAGTACTTC. Translating it yields CASSLGEGPRTYEQYF.

The CDR3 here is CASSLSGARAKNIQYF. CDR3 nucleotides: TGCGCCAGCAGCTTGTCTGGGGCCCGCGCCAAAAACATTCAGTACTTC. V and J are TRBV5-1 and TRBJ2-4; D possibly corresponds to TRBD1 (5 bases). V lost 1 base and J 1 base, leaving 12 bases between the germline ends. The CDR3 consists of 16 residues. Germline lookup yields CDR1 SGHRS and CDR2 YFSETQ.

This sequence joins TRBV15 and TRBJ2-2; D is unclear. The CDR3 length is 14 residues. V lost 0 bases to trimming and J lost 6 bases, with 8 bases between them. Per germline, CDR1 LNHNV and CDR2 YYDKDF (reference sequence). CDR3 coding DNA: TGTGCCACCAGCAGAGATTTCGTCGCCGGGGAGCTGTTTTTT. Its translation: CATSRDFVAGELFF.

The rearrangement uses TRBV25-1 and TRBJ1-3; possibly TRBD1 for D (6 bases). Trimming stripped 3 bases from V and 1 base from J, with 7 bases between. The CDR3 covers 14 residues. Germline CDR1 and CDR2: MGHDK and SYGVNS. The CDR3: CASSDRGSGNTIYF. The CDR3 DNA follows: TGTGCCAGCAGTGACAGGGGATCTGGAAACACCATATATTTT.

The rearrangement joins TRBV19 to TRBJ2-1, with TRBD1 identical over 12 bases. V dropped 6 bases and J dropped 9; count of bases not matched to a gene: 9. Germline V gene sequence: CDR1 LNHDA, CDR2 SQIVND (reference sequence). The CDR3 has 15 amino acids. The CDR3 DNA is TGTGCCAGTAGCCAACCGGGACAGGGGGCGAGTGAGCAGTTCTTC. Its protein product is CASSQPGQGASEQFF.

J is TRBJ1-2 and V is TRBV30, with 9 bases identical to TRBD1. The CDR3 runs to 13 residues. The V segment lost 3 bases and the J segment 8 bases; nucleotides outside the gene matches: 7. Germline loops: CDR1 GTSNPN, CDR2 SVGIG (reference sequence). DNA for the CDR3: TGTGCCTGGAGCGCCGGGACAGGGTTCGGCTACACCTTC. The encoded protein is CAWSAGTGFGYTF.

This chain joins TRBV6-5 and TRBJ2-7; weak D call: TRBD1 (6 bases). CDR3 length: 14 residues. The germline CDR1 and CDR2 sequences are MNHEY and SVGAGI. Trimming cost V 6 bases and J 0 bases, with 12 bases left between them. The CDR3 spells CASSPGQSSYEQYF. For the CDR3, the DNA is TGTGCCAGCAGCCCCGGACAGAGCTCCTACGAGCAGTACTTC.

This sequence joins TRBV19 and TRBJ1-4; maybe TRBD1 (6 bases). CDR3 size: 15 residues. The germline V gene encodes CDR1 LNHDA and CDR2 SQIVND (reference sequence). V lost 1 base to trimming and J lost 8 bases, with 14 bases between them. CDR3 nucleotide sequence: TGTGCCAGTAGTATAGGACAGGTAAAGGAAGAAAAACTGTTTTTT. Protein: CASSIGQVKEEKLFF.